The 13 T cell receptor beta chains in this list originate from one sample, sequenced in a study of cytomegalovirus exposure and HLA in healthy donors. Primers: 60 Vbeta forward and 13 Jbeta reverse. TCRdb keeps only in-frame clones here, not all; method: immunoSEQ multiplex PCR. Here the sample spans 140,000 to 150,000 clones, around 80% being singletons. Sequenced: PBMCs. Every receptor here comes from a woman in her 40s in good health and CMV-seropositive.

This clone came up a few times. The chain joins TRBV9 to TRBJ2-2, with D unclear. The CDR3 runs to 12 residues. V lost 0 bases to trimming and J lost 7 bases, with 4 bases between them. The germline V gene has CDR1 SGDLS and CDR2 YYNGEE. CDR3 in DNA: TGTGCCAGCAGCGTAGCAGACGGGGAGCTGTTTTTT. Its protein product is CASSVADGELFF.

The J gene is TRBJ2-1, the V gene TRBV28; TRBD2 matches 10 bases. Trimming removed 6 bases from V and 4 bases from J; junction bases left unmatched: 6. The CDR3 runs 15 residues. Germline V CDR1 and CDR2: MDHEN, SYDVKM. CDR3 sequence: CASSRRSGRYNEQFF. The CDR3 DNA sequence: TGTGCCAGCAGCCGGCGTAGCGGGAGGTACAATGAGCAGTTCTTC.

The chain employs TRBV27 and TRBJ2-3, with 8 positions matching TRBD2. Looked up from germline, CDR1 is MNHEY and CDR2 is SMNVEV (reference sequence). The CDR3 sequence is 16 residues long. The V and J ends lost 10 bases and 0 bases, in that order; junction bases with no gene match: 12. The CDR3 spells CANSKREGRSTDTQYF. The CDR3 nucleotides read TGTGCCAACTCCAAACGGGAGGGCCGAAGCACAGATACGCAGTATTTT.

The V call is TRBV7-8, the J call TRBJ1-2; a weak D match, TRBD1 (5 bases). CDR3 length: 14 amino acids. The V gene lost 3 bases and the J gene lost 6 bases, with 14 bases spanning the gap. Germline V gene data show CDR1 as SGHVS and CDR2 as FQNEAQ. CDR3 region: CASSLEGVGNGYTF. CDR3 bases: TGTGCCAGCAGCTTGGAAGGGGTGGGGAATGGCTACACCTTC.

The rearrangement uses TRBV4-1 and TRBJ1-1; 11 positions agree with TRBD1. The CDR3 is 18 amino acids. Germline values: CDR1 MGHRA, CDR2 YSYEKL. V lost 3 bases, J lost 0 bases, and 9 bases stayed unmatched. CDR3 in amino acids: CASSHSGTGGSLNTEAFF. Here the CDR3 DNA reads TGCGCCAGCAGCCACTCCGGGACAGGGGGGTCCCTGAACACTGAAGCTTTCTTT.

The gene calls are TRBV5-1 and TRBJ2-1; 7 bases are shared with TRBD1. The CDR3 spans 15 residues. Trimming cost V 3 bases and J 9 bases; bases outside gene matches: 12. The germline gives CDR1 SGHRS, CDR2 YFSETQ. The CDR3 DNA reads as TGCGCCAGCAGCTACCACAGGGGCACTGCATCTGAGCAGTTCTTC. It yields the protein CASSYHRGTASEQFF.

The CDR3 is CASSVGLATNEKLFF. In DNA form, the CDR3 reads TGTGCCAGCAGCGTAGGTCTTGCAACTAATGAAAAACTGTTTTTT. This sequence joins TRBV9 and TRBJ1-4; D gene ambiguous. Trimming stripped 0 bases from V and 0 bases from J, with 6 bases between. The CDR3 consists of 15 residues. The germline V gene encodes CDR1 SGDLS and CDR2 YYNGEE.

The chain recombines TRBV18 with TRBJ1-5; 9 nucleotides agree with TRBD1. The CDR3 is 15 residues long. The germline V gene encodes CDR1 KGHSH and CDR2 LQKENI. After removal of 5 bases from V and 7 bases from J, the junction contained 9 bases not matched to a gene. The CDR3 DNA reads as TGTGCCAGCTCATCTTCCGGGACAGGGTCCCAGCCCCAGCATTTT. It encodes CASSSSGTGSQPQHF.

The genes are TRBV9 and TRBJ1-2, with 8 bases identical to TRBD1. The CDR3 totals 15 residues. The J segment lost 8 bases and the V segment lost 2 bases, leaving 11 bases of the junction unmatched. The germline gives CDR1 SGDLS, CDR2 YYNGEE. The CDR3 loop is CASSVMIDRGEGYTF. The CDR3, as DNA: TGTGCCAGCAGCGTTATGATCGACAGGGGTGAAGGCTACACCTTC.

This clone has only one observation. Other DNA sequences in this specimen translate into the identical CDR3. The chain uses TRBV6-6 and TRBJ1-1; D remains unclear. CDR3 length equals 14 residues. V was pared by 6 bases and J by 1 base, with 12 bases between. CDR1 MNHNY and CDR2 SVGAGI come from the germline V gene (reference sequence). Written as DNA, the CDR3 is TGTGCCAGCAGCTACAGTACGGGGAACACTGAAGCTTTCTTT. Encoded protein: CASSYSTGNTEAFF.

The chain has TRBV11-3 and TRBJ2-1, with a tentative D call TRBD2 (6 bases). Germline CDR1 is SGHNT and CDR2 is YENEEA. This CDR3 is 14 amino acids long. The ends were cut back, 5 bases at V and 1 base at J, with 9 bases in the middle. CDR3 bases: TGTGCCAGCAGCCTCGGGACTTCCTACAATGAGCAGTTCTTC. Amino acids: CASSLGTSYNEQFF.

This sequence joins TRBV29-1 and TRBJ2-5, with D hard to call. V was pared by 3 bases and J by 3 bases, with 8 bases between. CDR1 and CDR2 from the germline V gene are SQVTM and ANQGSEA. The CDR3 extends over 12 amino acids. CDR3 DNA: TGCAGCGTTGAGGGCCAGAAAGAGACCCAGTACTTC. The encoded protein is CSVEGQKETQYF.

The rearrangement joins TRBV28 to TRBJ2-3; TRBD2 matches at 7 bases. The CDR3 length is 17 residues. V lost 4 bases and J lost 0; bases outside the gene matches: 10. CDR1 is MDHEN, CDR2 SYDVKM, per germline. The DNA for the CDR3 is TGTGCCAGCAGTTCGTTACGTAGCGGGTTTAGCACAGATACGCAGTATTTT. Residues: CASSSLRSGFSTDTQYF.